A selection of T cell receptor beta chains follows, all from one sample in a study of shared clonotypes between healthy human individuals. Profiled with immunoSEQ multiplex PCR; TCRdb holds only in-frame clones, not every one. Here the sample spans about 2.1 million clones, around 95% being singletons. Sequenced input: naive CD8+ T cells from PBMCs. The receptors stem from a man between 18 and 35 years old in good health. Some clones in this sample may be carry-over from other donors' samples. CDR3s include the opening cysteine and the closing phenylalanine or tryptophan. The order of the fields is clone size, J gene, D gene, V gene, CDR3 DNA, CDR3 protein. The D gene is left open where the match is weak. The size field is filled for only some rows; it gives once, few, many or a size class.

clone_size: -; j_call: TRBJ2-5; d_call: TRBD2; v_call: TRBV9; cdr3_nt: TGTGCCAGCAGCCCCCCTAGCGGGAGGGCCGTAGAGACCCAGTACTTC; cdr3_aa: CASSPPSGRAVETQYF
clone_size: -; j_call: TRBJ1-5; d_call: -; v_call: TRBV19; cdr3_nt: TGTGCCAGTAGTATGGACTCAGGGTCGGGTCAGCCCCAGCATTTT; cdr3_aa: CASSMDSGSGQPQHF
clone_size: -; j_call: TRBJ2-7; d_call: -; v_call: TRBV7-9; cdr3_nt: TGTGCCAGCAGCACCCCCAACAGGGCCGAGCAGTACTTC; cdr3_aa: CASSTPNRAEQYF
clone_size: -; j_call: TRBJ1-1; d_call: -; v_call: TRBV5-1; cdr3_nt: TGCGCCAGCAGCTTGTCAGGGAGGGGTAGAGACTCTATTGAAGCTTTCTTT; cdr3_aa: CASSLSGRGRDSIEAFF
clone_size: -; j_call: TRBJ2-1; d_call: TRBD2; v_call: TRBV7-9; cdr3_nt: TGTGCCAGCAGCACCACCCGGGAGGGCTTTATGAATGAGCAGTTCTTC; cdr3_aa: CASSTTREGFMNEQFF
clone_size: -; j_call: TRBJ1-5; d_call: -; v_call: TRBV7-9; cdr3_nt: TGTGCCAGCAGCTTATATGACGGTAGCAATCAGCCCCAGCATTTT; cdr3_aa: CASSLYDGSNQPQHF
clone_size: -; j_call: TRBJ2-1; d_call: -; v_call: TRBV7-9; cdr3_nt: TGTGCCATCAAAGGGGGCAATGAGCAGTTCTTC; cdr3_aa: CAIKGGNEQFF
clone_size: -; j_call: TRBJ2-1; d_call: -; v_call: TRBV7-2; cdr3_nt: TGTGCCAGCAGCTTATTAGCGATGTCCTACAATGAGCAGTTCTTC; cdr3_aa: CASSLLAMSYNEQFF
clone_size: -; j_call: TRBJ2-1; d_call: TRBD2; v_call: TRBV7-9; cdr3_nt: TGTGCCAGCAGCTTGTGGACTAGCGGGAGTTCATCCTACAATGAGCAGTTCTTC; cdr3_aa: CASSLWTSGSSSYNEQFF
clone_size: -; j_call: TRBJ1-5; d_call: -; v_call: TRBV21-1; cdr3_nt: TGTGCCAGCAGCAAAGTTCGACAGTGCAATCAGCCCCAGCATTTT; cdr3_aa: CASSKVRQCNQPQHF
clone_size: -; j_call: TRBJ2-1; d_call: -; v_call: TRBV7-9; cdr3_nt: TGTGCCAGCAGCTACAGTGGAGATGAGCAGTTCTTC; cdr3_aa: CASSYSGDEQFF
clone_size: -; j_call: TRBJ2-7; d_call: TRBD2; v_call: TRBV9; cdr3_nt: TGTGCCAGCAGCGAACGGGAGGGGAACGAGCAGTACTTC; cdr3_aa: CASSEREGNEQYF
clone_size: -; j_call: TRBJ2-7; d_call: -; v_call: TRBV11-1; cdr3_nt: TGTGCCAGCAGCCCAACAGGATTTTACGAGCAGTACTTC; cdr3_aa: CASSPTGFYEQYF
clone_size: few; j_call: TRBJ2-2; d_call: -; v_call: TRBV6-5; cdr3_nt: TGTGCCAGCAGTTACTCACGGGGGACCGGGGAGCTGTTTTTT; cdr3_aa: CASSYSRGTGELFF
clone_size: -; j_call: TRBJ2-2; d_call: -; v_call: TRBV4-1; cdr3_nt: TGCGCCAGCAGCCCCACACGAGAGCGGACGAACACCGGGGAGCTGTTTTTT; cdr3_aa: CASSPTRERTNTGELFF
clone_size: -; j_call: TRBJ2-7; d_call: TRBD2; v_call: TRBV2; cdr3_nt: TGTGCCAGCAGTGAAGCGCTTCGCGGGAGCCTTTACGAGCAGTACTTC; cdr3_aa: CASSEALRGSLYEQYF
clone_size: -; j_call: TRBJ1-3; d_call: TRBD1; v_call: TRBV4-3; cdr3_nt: TGCGCCAGCAGCCAAGGGACAGGGCTTGGAAACACCATATATTTT; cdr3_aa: CASSQGTGLGNTIYF
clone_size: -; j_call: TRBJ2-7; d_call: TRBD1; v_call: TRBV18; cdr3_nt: TGTGCCAGCTCACCACTGACAGGGGGTAGCGACGAGCAGTACTTC; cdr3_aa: CASSPLTGGSDEQYF
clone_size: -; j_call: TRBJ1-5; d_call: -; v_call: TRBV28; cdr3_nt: TGTGCCAGCAGTTTCAGGCAGCAAGGTCAGCCCCAGCATTTT; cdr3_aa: CASSFRQQGQPQHF
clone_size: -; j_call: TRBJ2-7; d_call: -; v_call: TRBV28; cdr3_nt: TGTGCCAGCACCCTGGACCGGGGATTCTACGAGCAGTACTTC; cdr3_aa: CASTLDRGFYEQYF
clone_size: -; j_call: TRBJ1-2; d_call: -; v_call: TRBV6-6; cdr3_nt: TGTGCCAGCAGTCGAAGGGAAATACTCTATGGCTACACCTTC; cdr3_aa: CASSRREILYGYTF
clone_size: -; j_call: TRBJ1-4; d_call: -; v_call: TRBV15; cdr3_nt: TGTGCCACCAGCAGAGAGAGCTCCCTCAATGAAAAACTGTTTTTT; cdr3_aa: CATSRESSLNEKLFF
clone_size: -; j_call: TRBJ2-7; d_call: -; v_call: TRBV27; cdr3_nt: TGTGCCAGCATCCCGACGGCGTACGAGCAGTACTTC; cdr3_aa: CASIPTAYEQYF
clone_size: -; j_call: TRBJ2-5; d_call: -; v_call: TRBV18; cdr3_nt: TGTGCCAGCTCACGCGGCCCAGAGGACTTCCAAGAGACCCAGTACTTC; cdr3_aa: CASSRGPEDFQETQYF
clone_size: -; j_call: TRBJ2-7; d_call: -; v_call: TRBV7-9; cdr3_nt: TGTGCCAGCAGCTTTGGTACGGGACGCTTCTACGAGCAGTACTTC; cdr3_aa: CASSFGTGRFYEQYF
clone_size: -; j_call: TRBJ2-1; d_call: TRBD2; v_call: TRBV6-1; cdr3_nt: TGTGCCAGCAGTGATGGGTGGGGGAGGGCTGTCAATGAGCAGTTCTTC; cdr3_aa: CASSDGWGRAVNEQFF
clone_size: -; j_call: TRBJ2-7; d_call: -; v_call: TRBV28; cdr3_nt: TGTGCCAGCAGTTTGTTCAGGGCCTACGAGCAGTACTTC; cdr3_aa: CASSLFRAYEQYF
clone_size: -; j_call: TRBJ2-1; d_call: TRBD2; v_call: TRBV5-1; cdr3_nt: TGCGCCAGCAGTATACAACTAGCGGGAGGGCCGAGTGAGCAGTTCTTC; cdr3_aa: CASSIQLAGGPSEQFF
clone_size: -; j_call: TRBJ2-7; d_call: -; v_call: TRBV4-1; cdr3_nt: TGCGCCAGCAGCCAAGTAAGTGCCCCCTACGAGCAGTACTTC; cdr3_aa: CASSQVSAPYEQYF
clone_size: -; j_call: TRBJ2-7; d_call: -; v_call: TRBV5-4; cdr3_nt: TGTGCCAGCAGCGAGGGACTCAGGGCCTACGAGCAGTACTTC; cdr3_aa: CASSEGLRAYEQYF
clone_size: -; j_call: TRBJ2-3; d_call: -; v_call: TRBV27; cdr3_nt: TGTGCCAGCAGTTTCATCGGCGGCCTGCACGCAGATACGCAGTATTTT; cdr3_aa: CASSFIGGLHADTQYF
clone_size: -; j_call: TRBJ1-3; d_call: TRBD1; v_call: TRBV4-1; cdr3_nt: TGCGCCAGCAGCCCGGGACAGGGGGCTAGAAACACCATATATTTT; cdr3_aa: CASSPGQGARNTIYF
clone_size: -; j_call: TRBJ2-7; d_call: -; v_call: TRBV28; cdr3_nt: TGTGCCAGCAGTTTCTTCGTAGGTGCCTACGAGCAGTACTTC; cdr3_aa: CASSFFVGAYEQYF
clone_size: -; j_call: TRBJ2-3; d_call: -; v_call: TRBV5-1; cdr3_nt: TGCGCCAGCAGCCTACCGCCGAGGACTGGTATTAGGGATACGCAGTATTTT; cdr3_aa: CASSLPPRTGIRDTQYF
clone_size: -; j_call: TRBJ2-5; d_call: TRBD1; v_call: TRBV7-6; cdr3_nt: TGTGCCAGCAGCTTCAACAGGGGGCGGGAGACCCAGTACTTC; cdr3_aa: CASSFNRGRETQYF
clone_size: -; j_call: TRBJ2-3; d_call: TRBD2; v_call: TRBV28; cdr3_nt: TGTGCCAGCAGCGGGACTAGCGTTCGTGATACGCAGTATTTT; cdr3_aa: CASSGTSVRDTQYF
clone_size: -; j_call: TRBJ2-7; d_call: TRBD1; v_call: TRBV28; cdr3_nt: TGTGCCAGCAGTTTGGCGGACAGGGAGTTAGGAGAGCAGTACTTC; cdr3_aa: CASSLADRELGEQYF
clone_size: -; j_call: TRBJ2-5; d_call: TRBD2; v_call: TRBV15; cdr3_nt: TGTGCCACCAGCAGAGAAGGCGGGAGTCAAGAGACCCAGTACTTC; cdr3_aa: CATSREGGSQETQYF
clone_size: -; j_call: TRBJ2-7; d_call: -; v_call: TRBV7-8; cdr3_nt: TGTGCCAGCAGCGCATTGAGGTTCAGGAGCTCCTACGAGCAGTACTTC; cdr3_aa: CASSALRFRSSYEQYF
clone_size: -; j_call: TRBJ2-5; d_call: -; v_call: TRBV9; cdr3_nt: TGTGCCAGCAGCGTATCGGGGAACCAAGAGACCCAGTACTTC; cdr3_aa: CASSVSGNQETQYF
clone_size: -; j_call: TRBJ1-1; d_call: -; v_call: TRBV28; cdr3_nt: TGTGCCATTCCGGGGCTGAACACTGAAGCTTTCTTT; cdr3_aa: CAIPGLNTEAFF
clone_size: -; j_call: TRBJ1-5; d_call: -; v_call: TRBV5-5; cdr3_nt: TGTGCCAGCAGCCCCCAAAAGGCAGTATATAGCAATCAGCCCCAGCATTTT; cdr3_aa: CASSPQKAVYSNQPQHF
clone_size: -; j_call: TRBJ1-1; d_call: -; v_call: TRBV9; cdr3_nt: TGTGCCAGCAGCGTAGATCCGGGCCGGGTGAACACTGAAGCTTTCTTT; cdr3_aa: CASSVDPGRVNTEAFF
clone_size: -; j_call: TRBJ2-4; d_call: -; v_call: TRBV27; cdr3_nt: TGTGCCAGCAGTCGACTACCTCTAGCCAAAAACATTCAGTACTTC; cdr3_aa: CASSRLPLAKNIQYF
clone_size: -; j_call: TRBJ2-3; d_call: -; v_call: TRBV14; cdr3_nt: TGTGCCAGCACAATTACAGGGAGCACAGATACGCAGTATTTT; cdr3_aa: CASTITGSTDTQYF
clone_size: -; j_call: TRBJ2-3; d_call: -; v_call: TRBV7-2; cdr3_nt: TGTGCCAGCAGCCCAACACTATTTACAGATACGCAGTATTTT; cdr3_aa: CASSPTLFTDTQYF
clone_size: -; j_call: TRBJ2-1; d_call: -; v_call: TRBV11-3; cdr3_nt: TGTGCCAGCAGCTTAGGCGGAACCTGGGGCGATGAGCAGTTCTTC; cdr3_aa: CASSLGGTWGDEQFF
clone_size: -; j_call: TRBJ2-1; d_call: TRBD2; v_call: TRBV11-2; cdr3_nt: TGTGCCAGCAGCCCCTGGACTAGCGGGAGCGCTTACAATGAGCAGTTCTTC; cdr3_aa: CASSPWTSGSAYNEQFF
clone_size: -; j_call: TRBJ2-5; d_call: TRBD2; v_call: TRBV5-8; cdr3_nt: TGTGCCAGCACCCGGCGACTAGCGGGCTTACAAGAGACCCAGTACTTC; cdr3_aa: CASTRRLAGLQETQYF
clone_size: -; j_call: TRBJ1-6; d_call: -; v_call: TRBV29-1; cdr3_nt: TGCAGCGTTCGACCTGGTGGATATAATTCACCCCTCCACTTT; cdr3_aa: CSVRPGGYNSPLHF
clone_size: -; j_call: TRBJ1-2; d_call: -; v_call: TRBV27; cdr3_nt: TGTGCCAGCAGTTTCAGGGGAGGGTCAAACTATGGCTACACCTTC; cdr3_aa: CASSFRGGSNYGYTF
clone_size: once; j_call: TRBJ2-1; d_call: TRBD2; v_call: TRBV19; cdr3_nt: TGTGCCAGTAGTGGCGTAGCGGGAGGGGAGGATGAGCAGTTCTTC; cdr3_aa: CASSGVAGGEDEQFF
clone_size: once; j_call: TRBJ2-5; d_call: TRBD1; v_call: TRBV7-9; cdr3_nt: TGTGCCAGCAGCCGACTGACAGGGGGTCAAGAGACCCAGTACTTC; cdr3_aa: CASSRLTGGQETQYF
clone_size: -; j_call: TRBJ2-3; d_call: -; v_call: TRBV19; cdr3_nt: TGTGCCAGTAGTATTGGCAGGGCGGCAGATACGCAGTATTTT; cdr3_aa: CASSIGRAADTQYF
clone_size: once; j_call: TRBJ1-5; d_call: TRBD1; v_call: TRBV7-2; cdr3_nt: TGTGCCAGCAGTTTATACAGGGGCGGTCAGCCCCAGCATTTT; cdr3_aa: CASSLYRGGQPQHF
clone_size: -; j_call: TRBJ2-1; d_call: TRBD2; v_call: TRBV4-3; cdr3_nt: TGCGCCAGCAGCCAAGATATAGCGGGAGGGGACAATGAGCAGTTCTTC; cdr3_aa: CASSQDIAGGDNEQFF
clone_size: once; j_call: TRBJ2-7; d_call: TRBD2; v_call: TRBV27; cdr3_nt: TGTGCCAGCAGTTTGGGACTAGCGGGAGTCTACGAGCAGTACTTC; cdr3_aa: CASSLGLAGVYEQYF
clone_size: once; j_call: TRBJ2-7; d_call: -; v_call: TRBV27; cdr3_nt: TGTGCCAGCAGTTTCGCGTCGGGTAGCTCCTACGAGCAGTACTTC; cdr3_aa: CASSFASGSSYEQYF
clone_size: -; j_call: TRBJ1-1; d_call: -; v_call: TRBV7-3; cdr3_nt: TGTGCCAGCAGCTCCGGGACATCGAACACTGAAGCTTTCTTT; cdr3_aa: CASSSGTSNTEAFF
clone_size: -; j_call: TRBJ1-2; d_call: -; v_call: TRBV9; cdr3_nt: TGTGCCAGCAGCGTGGGAGACCATCTTAACTATGGCTACACCTTC; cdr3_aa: CASSVGDHLNYGYTF